This passage covers 9 T cell receptor beta chains from one sample sequenced in a study of T cells after yellow fever vaccination. MiXCR was run by TCRdb on the 5' RACE reads, yielding one entry per CDR3 protein. Of hundreds of thousands of distinct CDR3 sequences listed, roughly an eighth are singletons. Sequences were derived from PBMCs, sampled on the day of the yellow fever booster vaccination. These receptors all come from a man aged 30 to 45 who received the YFV17D yellow fever vaccine.

There are a few counts of this clonotype. One end of the junction varies from germline; a read error may be responsible. The CDR3: CASTLRGAGSETQYF. The CDR3 DNA reads as TGCGCCAGCACCTTGAGAGGGGCGGGGTCTGAGACCCAGTACTTC. The chain carries TRBV5-1 and TRBJ2-5; D possibly corresponds to TRBD2 (6 bases). The CDR3 totals 15 residues. The germline gives CDR1 SGHRS, CDR2 YFSETQ.

The gene calls are TRBV20-1 and TRBJ2-7; D unclear. Germline V gene data show CDR1 as DFQATT and CDR2 as SNEGSKA (reference sequence). V was pared by 3 bases and J by 4 bases, with 19 bases between. There are 15 residues in the CDR3. The DNA for the CDR3 is TGCAGTGCTAGGGACCCCTTGAGACCGAGTTACGAGCAGTACTTC. Amino acid sequence: CSARDPLRPSYEQYF.

This clonotype was seen repeatedly, ten times or more. This sequence joins TRBV20-1 and TRBJ2-1, with TRBD2 matching 8 bases. Germline lookup yields CDR1 DFQATT and CDR2 SNEGSKA (reference sequence). The CDR3 is 12 amino acids. J was trimmed by 9 bases and V by 7 bases; bases with no gene match: 8. CDR3 nucleotide sequence: TGCAGTGGGCAGGGACTAGTCGGTGAGCAGTTCTTC. Protein product: CSGQGLVGEQFF.

This clonotype appeared a few times. The chain uses TRBV27 and TRBJ2-7, with D tentatively TRBD1 (8 bases). The CDR3 length is 14 residues. The germline V and J ends were trimmed by 6 bases and 2 bases, with 14 bases remaining between them. Germline-derived CDR1 and CDR2 are MNHEY and SMNVEV (reference sequence). CDR3 in amino acids: CASRRQGTTYEQYF. In DNA, the CDR3 is TGTGCCAGCAGGAGACAGGGGACTACCTACGAGCAGTACTTC.

In its sample, this clonotype was seen many times. The genes are TRBV4-3 and TRBJ2-4, with 10 nucleotides matching TRBD1. The CDR3 spans 16 residues. Trimming took 0 bases from V and 8 from J; bases not matched to a gene: 7. Germline V gene sequence: CDR1 LGHNA, CDR2 YSLEER. CDR3 sequence: CASSQDRRQGAYIQYF. The CDR3 bases are TGCGCCAGCAGCCAAGATCGACGACAGGGGGCATACATTCAGTACTTC.

This clonotype was counted only a few times. The chain carries TRBV28 and TRBJ2-7; D not certain. This CDR3 contains 12 residues. Trimming shortened V by 6 bases and J by 3 bases, and 9 bases separated the two germline ends. Germline V gene lookup returns CDR1 MDHEN and CDR2 SYDVKM. The chain's CDR3 is CASSALGYEQYF. CDR3 nucleotides: TGTGCCAGCAGCGCGCTGGGCTACGAGCAGTACTTC.

This clonotype was recorded a few times. This rearrangement joins TRBV4-2 to TRBJ1-2, with D possibly TRBD1 on 5 matching bases. V lost 0 bases to trimming and J lost 8 bases, with 10 bases between them. This CDR3 has 13 residues. Germline V gives CDR1 LGHNA, CDR2 YNFKEQ. The DNA of the CDR3 is TGTGCCAGCAGCCAAGATCTCAGGGAAGGCTACACCTTC. It translates to CASSQDLREGYTF.

This clonotype came up many times. The CDR3 DNA is TGTGCCAGCACACGGGGAACCTCCTACAATGAGCAGTTCTTC. It encodes CASTRGTSYNEQFF. V usage is TRBV6-1 and J usage is TRBJ2-1; a weak D match, TRBD2 (5 bases). This CDR3 has 14 residues. Germline V CDR1 and CDR2: MNHNS, SASEGT. Trimming took off 7 bases at V and 0 bases at J, with 10 bases between the two ends.

This clonotype was counted many times. In DNA, the CDR3 is TGCGCCAGCAGCTTACGCCAGGGAGGGGACACTGAAGCTTTCTTT. It yields the protein CASSLRQGGDTEAFF. This chain uses TRBV5-1 with TRBJ1-1, with D perhaps matching TRBD1 (5 bases). Germline V lookup: CDR1 SGHRS, CDR2 YFSETQ. CDR3 size: 15 residues. V was trimmed by 2 bases and J by 3 bases, leaving 14 bases between them. The entire variable domain, with the rest obtained from reference TRBV5-1 and TRBJ1-1, is as follows: KAGVTQTPRYLIKTRGQQVTLSCSPISGHRSVSWYQQTPGQGLQFLFEYFSETQRNKGNFPGRFSGRQFSNSRSEMNVSTLELGDSALYLCASSLRQGGDTEAFFGQGTRLTVV.